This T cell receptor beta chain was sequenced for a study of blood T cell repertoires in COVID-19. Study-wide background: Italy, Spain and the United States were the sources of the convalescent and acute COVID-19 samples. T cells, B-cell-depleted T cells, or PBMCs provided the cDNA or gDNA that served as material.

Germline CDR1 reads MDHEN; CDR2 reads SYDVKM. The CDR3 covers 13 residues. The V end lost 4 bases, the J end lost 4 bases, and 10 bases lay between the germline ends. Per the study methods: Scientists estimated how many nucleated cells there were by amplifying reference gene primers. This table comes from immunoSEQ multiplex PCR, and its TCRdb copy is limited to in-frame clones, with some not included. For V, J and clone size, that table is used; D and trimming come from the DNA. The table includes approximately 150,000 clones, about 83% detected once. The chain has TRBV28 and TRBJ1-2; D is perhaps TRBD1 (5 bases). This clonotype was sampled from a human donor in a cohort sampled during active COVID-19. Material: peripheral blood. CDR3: CASSSSGGYGYTF. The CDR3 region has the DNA TGTGCCAGCAGTTCCAGCGGGGGCTATGGCTACACCTTC.